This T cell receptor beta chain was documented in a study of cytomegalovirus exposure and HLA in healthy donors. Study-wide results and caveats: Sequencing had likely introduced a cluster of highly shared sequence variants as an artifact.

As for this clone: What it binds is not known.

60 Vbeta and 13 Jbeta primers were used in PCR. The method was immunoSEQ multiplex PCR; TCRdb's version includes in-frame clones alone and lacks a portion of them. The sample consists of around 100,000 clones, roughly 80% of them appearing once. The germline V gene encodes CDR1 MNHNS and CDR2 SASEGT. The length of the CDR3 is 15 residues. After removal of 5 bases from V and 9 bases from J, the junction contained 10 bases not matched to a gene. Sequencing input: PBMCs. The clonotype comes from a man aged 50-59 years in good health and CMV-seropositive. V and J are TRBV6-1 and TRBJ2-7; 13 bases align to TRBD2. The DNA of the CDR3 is TGTGCCAGCAGTCCCTCCGGGACTAGCGGGACTCGGCAGTACTTC. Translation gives CASSPSGTSGTRQYF.